Below, one TCR beta chain is given with its context. This clone was seen only a few times. The specificity of this receptor is unknown. Base-call qualities are not available, and no considerably larger clone is one nucleotide away. The sample belongs to a study of STAT3 mutations in large granular lymphocyte leukemia (dated by TCRdb to about 2019). Background on the whole study: Canonical activating STAT3 mutations were detected in roughly half of the longitudinally sequenced T-LGLL patients. A couple of patients with natural killer LGL leukemia were also sequenced longitudinally as controls within the study. Over half of the T-LGLL patients were given one or more immunosuppressive therapy regimens, and approximately 36% of the treated patients had a hematologic response. From an initial cohort of 207 LGL patients, eighteen representative T-LGLL cases were selected for longitudinal TCRbeta and STAT3 sequencing. Patients were sequenced at approximately 3.7 time points on average, with the number of samplings per patient ranging from 2 to 8. Patients with T-cell large granular lymphocyte leukemia underwent serial deep sequencing of TCRbeta CDR3 and STAT3 to reconstruct clonal hierarchy and dynamics.

General findings and caveats noted by the study authors: TCR clonotype switching after therapy was seen in about 30% of the 18 patients, with all newly emerging clones being STAT3 wild type. Linking therapy response to changes in TCR clonal burden was complicated by variable intervals between samplings and by differing treatment regimens. All T-LGLL patients had at least one immunodominant TCRbeta clonotype, and roughly half had multiple immunodominant subclonotypes. Because no samples were available when a clone first appeared, clonal expansion was inferred from samplings taken at other points. Persisting codominant clonotypes in some patients meant a small but highly pathogenic clone may have been missed. In several patients, dominant TCR clone burden exceeded STAT3 mutant burden, suggesting STAT3 mutation arose secondarily within a pre-expanded clone.

The CDR3 covers 15 residues, taking in both the cysteine and the phenylalanine. The only DNA kept is the CDR3, 45 bases in frame from the first base. V is shortened by 5 bases, J by 6 bases, and the region joining them spans 16 bases. Via the germline V gene (reference sequence), CDR1 is SEHNR and CDR2 FQNEAQ. An Illumina MiSeq was used to sequence the TCRbeta libraries, yielding an average of approximately 41,000 productive templates per sample. TCRbeta CDR3 libraries were generated with the immunoSEQ assay using multiplex PCR amplification. Per the authors' processing: Repertoire diversity was calculated as previously defined, with values near 0 taken to indicate extremely monoclonal samples. In its TCRdb copy, this immuneACCESS table keeps in-frame sequences only and misses some clones. Where compared with another copy, unresolved V genes explain less than half of these, and the others have no known cause. That table gives V, J and clone size, and the DNA gave D and trimming. This sample lists roughly 40,000 clones; roughly 90% were detected once. In total, the top ten clones hold under 0.55% of the sample.

The same DNA, extracted from blood mononuclear cells, served for both the TCR sequencing and the STAT3 sequencing. The sample taken for sequencing was PBMCs. This sequence uses TRBV7-9 and TRBJ2-2, with the D call tentatively TRBD1 or TRBD2, each fitting 6 bases. This clonotype was sampled from a human donor with T large granular lymphocyte leukemia. Some clones in this sample may be carry-over from other donors' samples. The CDR3 amino acid sequence is: CASSQPRGVAGELFF. The nucleotide sequence reads TGTGCCAGCAGCCAACCAAGGGGGGTAGCCGGGGAGCTGTTTTTT.